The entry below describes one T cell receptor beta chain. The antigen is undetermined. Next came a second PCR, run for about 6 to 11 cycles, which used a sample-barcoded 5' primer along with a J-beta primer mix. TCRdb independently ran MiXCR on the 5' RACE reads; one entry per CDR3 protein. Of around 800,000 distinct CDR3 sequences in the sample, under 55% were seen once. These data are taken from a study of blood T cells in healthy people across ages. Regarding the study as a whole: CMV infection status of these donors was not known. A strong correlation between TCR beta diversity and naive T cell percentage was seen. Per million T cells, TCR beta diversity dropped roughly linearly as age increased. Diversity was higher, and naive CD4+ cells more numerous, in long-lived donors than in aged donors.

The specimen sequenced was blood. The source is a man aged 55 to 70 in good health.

The CDR3 DNA is TGTGCCAGTAGTCGACAGACTACGAACACCGGGGAGCTGTTTTTT. Its translation is CASSRQTTNTGELFF. This rearrangement joins TRBV19 to TRBJ2-2; possibly TRBD1 or TRBD2 for D (5 bases each). This CDR3 has 15 amino acids. The V gene's germline CDR1 is LNHDA and CDR2 SQIVND (reference sequence). Trimming pared 5 bases from V and 0 bases from J, leaving 10 bases between.